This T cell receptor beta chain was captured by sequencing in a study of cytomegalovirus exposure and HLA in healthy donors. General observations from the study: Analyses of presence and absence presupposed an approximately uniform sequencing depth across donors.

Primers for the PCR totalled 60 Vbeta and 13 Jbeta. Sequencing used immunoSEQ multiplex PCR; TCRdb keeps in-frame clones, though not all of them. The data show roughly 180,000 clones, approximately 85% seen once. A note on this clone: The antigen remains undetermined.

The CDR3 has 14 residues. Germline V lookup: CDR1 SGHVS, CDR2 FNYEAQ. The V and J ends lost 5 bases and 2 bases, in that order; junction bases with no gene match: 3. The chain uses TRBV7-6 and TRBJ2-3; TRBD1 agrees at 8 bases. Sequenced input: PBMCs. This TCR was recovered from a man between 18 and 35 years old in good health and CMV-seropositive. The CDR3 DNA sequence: TGTGCCAGCAGCCGGACAGGGAACACAGATACGCAGTATTTT. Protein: CASSRTGNTDTQYF.